The 12 T cell receptor beta chains reported below all come from one sample, sequenced in a study of T-cell reconstitution after alpha-beta-depleted transplantation in children. A library of TCRbeta sequences, prepared with unique molecular identifiers, was generated. Via MiXCR, TCRdb re-called the PCR reads, giving one row per CDR3 protein. The sample carries approximately 500,000 distinct CDR3 sequences, under 12% recorded once. The sequencing used PBMCs, collected before TCRalphabeta/CD19-depleted stem cell transplant. The receptors shown here come from a child aged 2 to 9 with inherited bone marrow failure, due to receive a stem cell transplant.

As for this clonotype: A much larger clonotype is one base distant, so this may be a read error. The gene calls are TRBV12-3 or TRBV12-4 and TRBJ2-1, with TRBD2 matching over 8 bases. This CDR3 has 15 amino acids. After removal of 4 bases from V and 8 bases from J, the junction contained 10 bases not matched to a gene. CDR3 DNA sequence: TGTGCCAGCAGTTCACTAGCGGATAAAGGATATGAGCAGTTCTTC. Translation: CASSSLADKGYEQFF.

This clonotype was seen many times. V usage is TRBV20-1 and J usage is TRBJ2-3, with 11 bases aligning to TRBD2. The junction had 4 bases not matched to a gene; V was cut back by 3 bases and J by 5 bases. Germline CDR1 DFQATT, CDR2 SNEGSKA (reference sequence). CDR3 length: 14 amino acids. This chain's CDR3 is CSASTLAGEDTQYF. The DNA of the CDR3 is TGCAGTGCTAGTACACTAGCGGGGGAAGATACGCAGTATTTT.

In its sample, this clonotype was seen many times. A read error may produce the germline difference seen at one junction end. The V call is TRBV13, the J call TRBJ2-7, with 8 nucleotides matching TRBD2. Germline-derived CDR1 and CDR2 are PRHDT and FYEKMQ (reference sequence). The CDR3 is 11 residues long. CDR3 DNA sequence: TGTGCCAGCAGCTTCGGGAGGGATTTCAACTTC. This translates into CASSFGRDFNF.

The sample holds a few counts of this clonotype. The genes are TRBV9 and TRBJ2-3; 7 nucleotides align to TRBD2. The CDR3 covers 17 residues. V lost 4 bases and J lost 1; bases outside the gene matches: 12. CDR1 and CDR2 from the germline V gene are SGDLS and YYNGEE. The CDR3 region is CASSTRPAGVGTDTQYF. CDR3 nucleotide sequence: TGTGCCAGCAGCACGAGGCCGGCGGGAGTAGGCACAGATACGCAGTATTTT.

The sample holds a few counts of this clonotype. The chain links TRBV19 to TRBJ2-7; the D gene is possibly TRBD1 (6 bases). Deletions cut 9 bases from V and 0 bases from J, with 15 bases between. This CDR3 spans 14 amino acids. Per the germline V gene, CDR1 is LNHDA and CDR2 is SQIVND (reference sequence). The CDR3: CASKWDTRSYEQYF. CDR3 nucleotides: TGTGCCAGCAAATGGGACACCCGCTCCTACGAGCAGTACTTC.

This clonotype was seen at least ten times. Here the CDR3 reads CASSLVEQGPDTQYF. The CDR3 coding sequence is TGCGCCAGCAGCTTGGTCGAACAGGGGCCAGATACGCAGTATTTT. The chain employs TRBV5-1 and TRBJ2-3; 7 bases agree with TRBD1. This CDR3 is 15 amino acids long. Germline V lookup: CDR1 SGHRS, CDR2 YFSETQ. V dropped 0 bases and J dropped 4; count of bases not matched to a gene: 5.

This clonotype was seen repeatedly, ten times or more. The chain recombines TRBV4-2 with TRBJ2-2; 11 nucleotides agree with TRBD2. This CDR3 has 18 residues. In germline, CDR1 is LGHNA, CDR2 YNFKEQ. Losses at the gene ends were 0 bases for V and 3 bases for J; bases not matched to a gene: 6. This CDR3 is CASSQDEGLAEHTGELFF. Here the CDR3 DNA reads TGTGCCAGCAGCCAAGATGAGGGACTAGCGGAGCACACCGGGGAGCTGTTTTTT.

At least ten counts were recorded for this clonotype. This chain uses TRBV28 with TRBJ2-5; D uncertain. The germline V gene encodes CDR1 MDHEN and CDR2 SYDVKM. The CDR3 spans 10 residues. The CDR3 DNA follows: TGTGCTAATAGAGAAGAGACCCAGTACTTC. Its translation: CANREETQYF.

This clonotype showed up many times. This chain links TRBV15 with TRBJ2-7, with D possibly matching TRBD2 (6 bases). V lost 0 bases and J lost 2, with 8 bases in between. Germline V gene data show CDR1 as LNHNV and CDR2 as YYDKDF (reference sequence). The CDR3 length is 14 residues. The DNA of the CDR3 is TGTGCCACCAGCAGAGATAGCGGAGCCTACGAGCAGTACTTC. Translating it yields CATSRDSGAYEQYF.

Comment on this clonotype: A much larger clone is a single base away; this may be a read error. V usage is TRBV29-1 and J usage is TRBJ2-7; possible D gene TRBD2, 6 bases. CDR3 length: 11 amino acids. The V gene lost 6 bases and the J gene lost 3 bases, with 9 bases spanning the gap. CDR1 and CDR2 from the germline V gene are SQVTM and ANQGSEA. This CDR3 reads CSVLTSYEQYF. CDR3 in DNA: TGCAGCGTGTTGACTAGCTACGAGCAGTACTTC.

This clonotype was observed many times. The chain employs TRBV7-2 and TRBJ2-5, with a possible D match to TRBD1 (5 bases). The CDR3 is made up of 13 amino acids. Germline CDR1 and CDR2: SGHTA and FQGNSA. Trimming took 2 bases from V and 4 from J, leaving 8 bases between them. CDR3 bases: TGTGCCAGCAGCTTACTGGGGCGAGAGACCCAGTACTTC. Protein sequence: CASSLLGRETQYF.

This clonotype was seen repeatedly, ten times or more. The chain uses TRBV7-2 and TRBJ1-1; 8 bases are a match to TRBD1. The junction had 4 bases not matched to a gene; V was cut back by 7 bases and J by 3 bases. The CDR3 is 13 amino acids. The germline CDR1 and CDR2 sequences are SGHTA and FQGNSA. As DNA, the CDR3 is TGTGCCAGCAAGTTACAGGGGGACACTGAAGCTTTCTTT. This sequence encodes CASKLQGDTEAFF. Full variable domain (outside the CDR3, taken from reference TRBV7-2 and TRBJ1-1): GAGVSQSPSNKVTEKGKDVELRCDPISGHTALYWYRQSLGQGLEFLIYFQGNSAPDKSGLPSDRFSAERTGGSVSTLTIQRTQQEDSAVYLCASKLQGDTEAFFGQGTRLTVV.